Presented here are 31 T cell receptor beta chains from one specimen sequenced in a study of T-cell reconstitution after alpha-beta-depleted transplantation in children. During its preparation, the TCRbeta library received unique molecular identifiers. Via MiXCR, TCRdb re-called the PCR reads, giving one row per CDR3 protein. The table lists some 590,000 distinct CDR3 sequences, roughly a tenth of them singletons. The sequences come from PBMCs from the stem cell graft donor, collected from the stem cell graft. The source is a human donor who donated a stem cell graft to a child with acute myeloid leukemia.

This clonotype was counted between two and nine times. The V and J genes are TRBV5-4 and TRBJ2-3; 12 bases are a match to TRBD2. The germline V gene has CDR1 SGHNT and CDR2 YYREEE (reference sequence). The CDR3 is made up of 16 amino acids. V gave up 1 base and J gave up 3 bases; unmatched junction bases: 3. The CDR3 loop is CASSLTLAGGTDTQYF. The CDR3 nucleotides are TGTGCCAGCAGCTTGACGCTAGCGGGAGGGACAGATACGCAGTATTTT.

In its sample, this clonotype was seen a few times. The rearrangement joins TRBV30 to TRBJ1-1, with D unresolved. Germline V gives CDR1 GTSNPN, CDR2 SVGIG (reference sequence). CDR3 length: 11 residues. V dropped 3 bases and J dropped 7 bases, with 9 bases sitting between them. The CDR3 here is CAWSPFDEAFF. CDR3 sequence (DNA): TGTGCCTGGAGCCCTTTTGATGAAGCTTTCTTT. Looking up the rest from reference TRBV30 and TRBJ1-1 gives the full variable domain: SQTIHQWPATLVQPVGSPLSLECTVEGTSNPNLYWYRQAAGRGLQLLFYSVGIGQISSEVPQNLSASRPQDRQFILSSKKLLLSDSGFYLCAWSPFDEAFFGQGTRLTVV.

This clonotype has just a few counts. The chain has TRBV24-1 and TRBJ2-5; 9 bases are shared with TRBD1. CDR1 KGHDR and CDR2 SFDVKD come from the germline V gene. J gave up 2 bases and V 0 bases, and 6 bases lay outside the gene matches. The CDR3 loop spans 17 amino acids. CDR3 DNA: TGTGCCACCAGTGATTTGACGCTGACAGGGGGTCAAGAGACCCAGTACTTC. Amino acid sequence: CATSDLTLTGGQETQYF.

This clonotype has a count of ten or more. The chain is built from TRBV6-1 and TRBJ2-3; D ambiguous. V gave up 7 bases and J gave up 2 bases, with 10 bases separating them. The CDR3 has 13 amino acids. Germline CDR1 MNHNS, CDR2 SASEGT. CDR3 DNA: TGTGCCAGCACAGCACAGATCACAGATACGCAGTATTTT. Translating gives CASTAQITDTQYF.

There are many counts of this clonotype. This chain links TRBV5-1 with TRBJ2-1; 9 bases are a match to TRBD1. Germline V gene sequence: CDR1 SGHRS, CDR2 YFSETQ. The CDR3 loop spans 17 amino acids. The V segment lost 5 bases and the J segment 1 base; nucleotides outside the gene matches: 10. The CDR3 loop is CASSRGAGTGSYNEQFF. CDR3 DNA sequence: TGCGCCAGCAGTCGAGGTGCCGGGACAGGGTCCTACAATGAGCAGTTCTTC.

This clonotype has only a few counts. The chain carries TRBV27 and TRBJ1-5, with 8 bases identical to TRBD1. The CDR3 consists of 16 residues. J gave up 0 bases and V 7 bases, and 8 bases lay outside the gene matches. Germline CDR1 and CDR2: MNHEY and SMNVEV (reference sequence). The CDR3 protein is CASKPGTGFSNQPQHF. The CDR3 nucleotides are TGTGCCAGCAAGCCAGGGACAGGTTTTAGCAATCAGCCCCAGCATTTT.

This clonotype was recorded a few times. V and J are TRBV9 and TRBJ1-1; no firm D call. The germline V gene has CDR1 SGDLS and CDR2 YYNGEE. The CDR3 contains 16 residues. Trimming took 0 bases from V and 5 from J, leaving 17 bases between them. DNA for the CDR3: TGTGCCAGCAGCGTAGCGTCTGCGGGGTTAGGGACTGAAGCTTTCTTT. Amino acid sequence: CASSVASAGLGTEAFF.

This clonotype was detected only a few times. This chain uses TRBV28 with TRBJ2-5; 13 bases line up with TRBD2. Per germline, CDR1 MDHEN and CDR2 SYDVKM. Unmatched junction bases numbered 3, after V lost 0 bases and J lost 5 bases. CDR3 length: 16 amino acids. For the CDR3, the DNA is TGTGCCAGCAGTTTATGGGGGACTAGCGGGAAGGAGACCCAGTACTTC. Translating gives CASSLWGTSGKETQYF. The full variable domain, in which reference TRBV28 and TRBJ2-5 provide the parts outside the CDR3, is DVKVTQSSRYLVKRTGEKVFLECVQDMDHENMFWYRQDPGLGLRLIYFSYDVKMKEKGDIPEGYSVSREKKERFSLILESASTNQTSMYLCASSLWGTSGKETQYFGPGTRLLVL.

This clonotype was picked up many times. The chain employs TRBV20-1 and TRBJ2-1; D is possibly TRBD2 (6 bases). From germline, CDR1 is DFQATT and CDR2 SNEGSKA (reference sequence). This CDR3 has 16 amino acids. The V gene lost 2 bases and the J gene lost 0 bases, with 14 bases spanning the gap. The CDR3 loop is CSARPTLAISYNEQFF. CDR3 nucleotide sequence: TGCAGTGCTAGACCCACTCTAGCGATCTCCTACAATGAGCAGTTCTTC.

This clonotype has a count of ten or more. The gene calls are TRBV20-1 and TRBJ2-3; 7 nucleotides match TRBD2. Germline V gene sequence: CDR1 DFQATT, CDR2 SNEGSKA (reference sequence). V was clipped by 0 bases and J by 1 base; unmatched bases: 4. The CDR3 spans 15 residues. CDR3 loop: CSARDPAGGTDTQYF. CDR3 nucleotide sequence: TGCAGTGCTAGAGATCCCGCGGGGGGCACAGATACGCAGTATTTT.

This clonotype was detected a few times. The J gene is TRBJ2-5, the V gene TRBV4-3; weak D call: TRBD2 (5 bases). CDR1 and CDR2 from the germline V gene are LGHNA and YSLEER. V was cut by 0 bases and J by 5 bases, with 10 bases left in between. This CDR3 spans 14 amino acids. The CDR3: CASSQDRTEETQYF. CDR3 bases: TGCGCCAGCAGCCAAGATAGGACTGAGGAGACCCAGTACTTC.

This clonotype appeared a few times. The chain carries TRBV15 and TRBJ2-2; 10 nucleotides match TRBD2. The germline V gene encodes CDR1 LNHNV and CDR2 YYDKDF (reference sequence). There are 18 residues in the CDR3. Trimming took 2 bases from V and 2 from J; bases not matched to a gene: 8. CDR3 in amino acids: CATSRWGPSGSNTGELFF. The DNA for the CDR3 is TGTGCCACCAGCAGATGGGGACCTAGCGGGAGTAACACCGGGGAGCTGTTTTTT.

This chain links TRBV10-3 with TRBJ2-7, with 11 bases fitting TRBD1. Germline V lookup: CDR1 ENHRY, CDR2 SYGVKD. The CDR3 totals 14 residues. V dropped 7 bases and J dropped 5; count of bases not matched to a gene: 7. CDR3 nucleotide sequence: TGTGCCATCAAGGGGGACAGGGGGATTGACGAGCAGTACTTC. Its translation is CAIKGDRGIDEQYF.

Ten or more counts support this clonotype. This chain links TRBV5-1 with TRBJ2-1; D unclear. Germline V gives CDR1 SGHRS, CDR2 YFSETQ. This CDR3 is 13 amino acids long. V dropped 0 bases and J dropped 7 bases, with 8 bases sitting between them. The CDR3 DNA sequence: TGCGCCAGCAGCTTGGGGCCCGCTAATGAGCAGTTCTTC. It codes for CASSLGPANEQFF.

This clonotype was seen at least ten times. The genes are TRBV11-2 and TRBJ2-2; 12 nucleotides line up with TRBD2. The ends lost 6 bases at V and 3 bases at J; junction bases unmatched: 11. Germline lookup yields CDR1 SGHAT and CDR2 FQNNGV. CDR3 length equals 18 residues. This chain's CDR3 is CASRRPGTSGRHTGELFF. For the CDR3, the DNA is TGTGCCAGCAGGCGGCCCGGGACTAGCGGGCGGCACACCGGGGAGCTGTTTTTT.

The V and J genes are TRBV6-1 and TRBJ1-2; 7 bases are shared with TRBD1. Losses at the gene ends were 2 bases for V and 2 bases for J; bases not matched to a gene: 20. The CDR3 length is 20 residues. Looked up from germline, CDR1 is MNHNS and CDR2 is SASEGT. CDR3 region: CASSEFLSGGSGTANYGYTF. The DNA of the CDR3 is TGTGCCAGCAGTGAATTTCTTTCTGGGGGCTCCGGGACAGCAAACTATGGCTACACCTTC.

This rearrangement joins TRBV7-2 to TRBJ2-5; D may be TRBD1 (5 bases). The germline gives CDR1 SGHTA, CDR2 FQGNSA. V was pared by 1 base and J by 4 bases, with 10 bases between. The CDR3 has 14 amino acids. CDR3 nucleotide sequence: TGTGCCAGCAGCTTAGGGGCTAGGGGAGAGACCCAGTACTTC. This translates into CASSLGARGETQYF.

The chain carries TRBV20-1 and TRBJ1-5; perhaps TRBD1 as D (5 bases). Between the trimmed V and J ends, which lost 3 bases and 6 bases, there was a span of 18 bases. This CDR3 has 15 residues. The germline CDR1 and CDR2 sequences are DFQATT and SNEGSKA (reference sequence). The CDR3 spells CSASGPQGQRQPQHF. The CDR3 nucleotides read TGCAGTGCTAGTGGGCCCCAGGGCCAGCGTCAGCCCCAGCATTTT.

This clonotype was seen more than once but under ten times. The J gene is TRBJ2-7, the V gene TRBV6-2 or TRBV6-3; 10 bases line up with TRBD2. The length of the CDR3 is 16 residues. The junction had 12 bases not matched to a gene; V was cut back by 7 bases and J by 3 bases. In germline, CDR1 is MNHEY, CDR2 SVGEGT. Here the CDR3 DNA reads TGTGCCAGCACCCCAACCCGATCTAGCGGGAGCTACGAGCAGTACTTC. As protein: CASTPTRSSGSYEQYF.

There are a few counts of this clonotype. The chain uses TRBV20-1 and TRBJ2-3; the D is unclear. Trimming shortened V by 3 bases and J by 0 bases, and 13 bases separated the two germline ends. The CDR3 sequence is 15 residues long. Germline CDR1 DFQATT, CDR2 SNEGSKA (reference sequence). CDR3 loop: CSASDPAPSTDTQYF. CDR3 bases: TGCAGTGCTAGTGATCCGGCCCCTAGCACAGATACGCAGTATTTT.

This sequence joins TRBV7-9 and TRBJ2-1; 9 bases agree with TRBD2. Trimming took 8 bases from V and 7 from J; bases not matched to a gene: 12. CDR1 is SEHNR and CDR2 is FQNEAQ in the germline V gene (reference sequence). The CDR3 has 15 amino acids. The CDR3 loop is CASARRREGSNEQFF. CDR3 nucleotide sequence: TGTGCCAGCGCGCGTCGGCGGGAGGGGAGTAATGAGCAGTTCTTC.

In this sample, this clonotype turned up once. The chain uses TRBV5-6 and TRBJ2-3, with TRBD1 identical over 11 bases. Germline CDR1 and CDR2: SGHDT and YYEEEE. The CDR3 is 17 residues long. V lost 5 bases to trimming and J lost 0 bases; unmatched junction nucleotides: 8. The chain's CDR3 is CASRRTGGAYSTDTQYF. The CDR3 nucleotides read TGTGCCAGCAGACGGACAGGGGGCGCTTATAGCACAGATACGCAGTATTTT.

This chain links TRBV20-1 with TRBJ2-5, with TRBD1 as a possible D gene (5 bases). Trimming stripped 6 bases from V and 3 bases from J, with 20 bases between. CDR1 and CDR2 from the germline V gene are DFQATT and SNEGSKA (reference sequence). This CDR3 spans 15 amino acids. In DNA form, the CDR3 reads TGCAGTGCCCCCATCATGACCTGGGGCAAAGAGACCCAGTACTTC. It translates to CSAPIMTWGKETQYF.

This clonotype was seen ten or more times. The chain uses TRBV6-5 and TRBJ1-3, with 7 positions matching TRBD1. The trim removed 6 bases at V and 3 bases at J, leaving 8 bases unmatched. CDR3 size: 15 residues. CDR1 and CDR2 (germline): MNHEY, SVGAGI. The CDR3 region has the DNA TGTGCCAGCAGCCTGACAGGGAGCCTTGGAAACACCATATATTTT. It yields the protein CASSLTGSLGNTIYF.

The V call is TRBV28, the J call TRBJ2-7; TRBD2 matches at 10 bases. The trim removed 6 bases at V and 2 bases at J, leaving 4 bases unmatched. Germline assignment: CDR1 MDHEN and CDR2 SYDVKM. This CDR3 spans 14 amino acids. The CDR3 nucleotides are TGTGCCAGCAGAGGGGGACTAGCGCCCTACGAGCAGTACTTC. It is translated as CASRGGLAPYEQYF.

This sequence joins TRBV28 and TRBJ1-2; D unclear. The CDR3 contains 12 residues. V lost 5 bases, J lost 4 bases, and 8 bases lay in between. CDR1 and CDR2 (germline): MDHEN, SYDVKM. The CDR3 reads CASSPPVYGYTF. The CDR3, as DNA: TGTGCCAGCAGTCCTCCCGTCTATGGCTACACCTTC.

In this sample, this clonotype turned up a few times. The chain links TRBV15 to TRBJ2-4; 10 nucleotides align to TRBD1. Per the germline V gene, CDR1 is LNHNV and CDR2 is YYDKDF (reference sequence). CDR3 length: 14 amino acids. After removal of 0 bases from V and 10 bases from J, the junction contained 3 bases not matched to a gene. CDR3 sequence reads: CATSREGQGRIQYF. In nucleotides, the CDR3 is TGTGCCACCAGCAGAGAGGGACAGGGGCGAATTCAGTACTTC.

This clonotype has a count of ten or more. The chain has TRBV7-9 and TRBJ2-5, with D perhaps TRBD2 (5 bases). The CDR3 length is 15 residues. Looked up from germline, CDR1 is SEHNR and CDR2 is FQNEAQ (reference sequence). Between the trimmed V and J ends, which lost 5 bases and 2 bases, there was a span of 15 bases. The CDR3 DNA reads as TGTGCCAGCAGCCCCCGGTCTGGGGAGCAAGAGACCCAGTACTTC. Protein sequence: CASSPRSGEQETQYF.

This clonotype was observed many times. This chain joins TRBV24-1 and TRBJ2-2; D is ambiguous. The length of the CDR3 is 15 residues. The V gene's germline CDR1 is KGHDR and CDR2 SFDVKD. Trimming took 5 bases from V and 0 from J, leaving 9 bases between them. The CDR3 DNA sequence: TGTGCCACCAGTGTGGGCAGATCGAACACCGGGGAGCTGTTTTTT. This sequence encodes CATSVGRSNTGELFF.

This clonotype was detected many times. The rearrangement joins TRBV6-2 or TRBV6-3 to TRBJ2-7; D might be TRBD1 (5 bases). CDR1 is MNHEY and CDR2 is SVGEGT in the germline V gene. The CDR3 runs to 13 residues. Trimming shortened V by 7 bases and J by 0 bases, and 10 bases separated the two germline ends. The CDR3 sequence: CASTTVPSYEQYF. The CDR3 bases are TGTGCCAGCACGACAGTTCCCTCCTACGAGCAGTACTTC.

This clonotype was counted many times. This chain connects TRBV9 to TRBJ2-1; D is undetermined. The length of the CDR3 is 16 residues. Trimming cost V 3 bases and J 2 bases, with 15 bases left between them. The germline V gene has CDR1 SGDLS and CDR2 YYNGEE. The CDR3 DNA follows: TGTGCCAGCAGCGGGCGCCTAGTAGGGCCCTACAATGAGCAGTTCTTC. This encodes CASSGRLVGPYNEQFF.